These T cell receptor beta chains were read from a single sample in a study of blood T cell repertoires in COVID-19. Clones were read by immunoSEQ multiplex PCR, and TCRdb kept only the in-frame ones, dropping some. The table shows 200,000 or so clones, with 80% to 90% occurring only once. The source material was peripheral blood. These receptors came from a woman older than 75 with COVID-19, enrolled during active disease. Both conserved end residues are part of each CDR3. The D gene is left open where the match is weak. Clone size, where shown, is once, few, many, or a class for clones that have expanded.

d_gene,len,j_gene,v_gene,abundance,CDR3nt,CDR3aa
TRBD1,16,TRBJ1-5,TRBV28,NA,TGTGCCAGCAGTTTCCGACAGGGGGTAATCCATCAGCCCCAGCATTTT,CASSFRQGVIHQPQHF
TRBD1,16,TRBJ1-2,TRBV7-2,NA,TGTGCCAGCAGCTTTCTCGCTTACGTCGGGACAGATGGCTACACCTTC,CASSFLAYVGTDGYTF
NA,14,TRBJ2-5,TRBV19,few,TGTGCCAGTAGTCCCCGACAGACCCAAGAGACCCAGTACTTC,CASSPRQTQETQYF
NA,12,TRBJ2-3,TRBV29-1,NA,TGCAGCGTTGAAGGGGTAGCGGCTACGCAGTATTTT,CSVEGVAATQYF
NA,18,TRBJ2-6,TRBV28,few,TGTGCCAGCAGCCCTGCCGGCAGACTTAACTCTGGGGCCAACGTCCTGACTTTC,CASSPAGRLNSGANVLTF
TRBD1,15,TRBJ1-1,TRBV5-5,NA,TGTGCCAGCAGCTTGGCCTTGACAGGGGACACTGAAGCTTTCTTT,CASSLALTGDTEAFF
TRBD1,15,TRBJ2-1,TRBV5-4,NA,TGTGCCAGCAGTGAGACAGGGGACTCCTACAATGAGCAGTTCTTC,CASSETGDSYNEQFF
TRBD2,16,TRBJ2-3,TRBV5-1,NA,TGCGCCAGCAACTCGGGACTAGCGGGTAACACAGATACGCAGTATTTT,CASNSGLAGNTDTQYF
NA,15,TRBJ2-2,TRBV7-6,once,TGTGCCAGCAGCATAGGGGGAGCGAACACCGGGGAGCTGTTTTTT,CASSIGGANTGELFF
NA,15,TRBJ1-6,TRBV5-1,NA,TGCGCCAGCCGGGACAATAGTCGGGAAGTTTCACCCCTCCACTTT,CASRDNSREVSPLHF
TRBD1,14,TRBJ2-7,TRBV5-4,NA,TGTGCCAGCAGCCCGGGACAGGGCCCCTACGAGCAGTACTTC,CASSPGQGPYEQYF
TRBD1,13,TRBJ1-3,TRBV18,NA,TGTGCCAGCTCCGGACAGGGAGGAAACACCATATATTTT,CASSGQGGNTIYF
TRBD2,17,TRBJ2-7,TRBV27,NA,TGTGCCAGCAGTCACCGGGGGGCGGGAGGGGGACCCTACGAGCAGTACTTC,CASSHRGAGGGPYEQYF
TRBD1,15,TRBJ2-1,TRBV19,few,TGTGCCAGTAGCGCACCGGGACAGGGAATCGATGAGCAGTTCTTC,CASSAPGQGIDEQFF
NA,14,TRBJ1-5,TRBV6-2/TRBV6-3,NA,TGTGCCAGCAGTCTACAGGTTCGCAATCAGCCCCAGCATTTT,CASSLQVRNQPQHF
NA,13,TRBJ2-3,TRBV30,NA,TGTGCCTGGAACCTACAGGGCGCAGATACGCAGTATTTT,CAWNLQGADTQYF
NA,14,TRBJ2-4,TRBV29-1,NA,TGCAGCGTTGGGCCACAGGGTTACAAAAACATTCAGTACTTC,CSVGPQGYKNIQYF
NA,17,TRBJ2-5,TRBV6-2/TRBV6-3,NA,TGTGCCAGCAGTTACTCGTCCACCGGACAGACCCAAGAGACCCAGTACTTC,CASSYSSTGQTQETQYF
NA,14,TRBJ2-7,TRBV13,NA,TGTGCCAGCAGCCAAGACCCAGGGCGGGGCGAGCAGTACTTC,CASSQDPGRGEQYF
TRBD2,14,TRBJ2-2,TRBV2,NA,TGTGCCAGCAGTCCGACTAGCTCAACCGGGGAGCTGTTTTTT,CASSPTSSTGELFF
TRBD2,16,TRBJ2-5,TRBV10-3,NA,TGTGCCATCAGTGGTTTGAGACTAGCGGGAGAAGAGACCCAGTACTTC,CAISGLRLAGEETQYF
NA,14,TRBJ1-6,TRBV7-6,NA,TGTGCCAGCAGCTTAAATCAGGCGGGGTCACCCCTCCACTTT,CASSLNQAGSPLHF